This record looks at one TCR beta chain sequence and its context. Its target is not known. These data originate in a study of T cell repertoires in cytomegalovirus infection. Whole-study context: Matching HLA type, along with CMV infection, was indicated by public TCR beta signatures. Whole-study results and caveats: HLA-C-restricted CMV clonotypes gave the most frequent clonotype in two of eight donors. Summed public TCR beta family frequency identified CMV carriers bearing the relevant HLA.

The CDR3 length is 17 residues. V lost 4 bases, J lost 3 bases, and 8 bases stayed unmatched. Per the germline V gene, CDR1 is MNHNS and CDR2 is SASEGT. TCRdb fed the reads into MiXCR, producing one record per CDR3 protein. The profile shows roughly 300,000 distinct CDR3 sequences, about 23% of them singletons. The rearrangement joins TRBV6-1 to TRBJ1-5; 11 bases align to TRBD1. The sequencing sample was made of PBMCs. The receptor was derived from a human donor in good health (CMV status not recorded). Some clones in this sample may be carry-over from other donors' samples. The CDR3 here is CASSVSGQGALNQPQHF. The CDR3 bases are TGTGCCAGCAGTGTATCCGGACAGGGGGCCCTCAATCAGCCCCAGCATTTT.